These T cell receptor beta chains were read from a single sample in a study of follicular helper T cells after annual influenza vaccination. Measured with immunoSEQ multiplex PCR; TCRdb has only the in-frame clones, and not every one. The repertoire has about 480 clones, 70% to 85% of them found once; the top ten carry about 5%. This material consisted of CXCR5+ CD38+ circulating T follicular helper cells from blood, taken 7 days after influenza vaccination. These receptors came from an adult who received the influenza vaccine. The CDR3 runs from the conserved cysteine through the conserved F or W. Each record gives: D gene, clone size, V gene, J gene, CDR3 protein, CDR3 DNA. The D gene is left open where the match is weak. Only part of the rows carry a size: once, few, many, or a class if the clone is expanded.

NA	NA	TRBV21-1	TRBJ2-3	CASSNLRTAPRSSTDTQYF	TGTGCCAGCAGCAACCTACGCACGGCCCCCAGAAGTAGTACAGATACGCAGTATTTT
TRBD1	NA	TRBV6-1	TRBJ2-1	CASTPTGRYNEQFF	TGTGCCAGCACCCCGACAGGGCGATACAATGAGCAGTTCTTC
TRBD2	NA	TRBV6-4	TRBJ2-1	CASSDGLANEQFF	TGTGCCAGCAGTGACGGACTAGCCAATGAGCAGTTCTTC
TRBD1	NA	TRBV6-1	TRBJ2-1	CASNLDRATYNEQFF	TGTGCCAGCAACCTGGACAGGGCGACCTACAATGAGCAGTTCTTC
TRBD2	NA	TRBV6-5	TRBJ2-3	CASSRLAGTDTQYF	TGTGCCAGCAGTCGACTAGCGGGCACGGATACGCAGTATTTT
NA	NA	TRBV27	TRBJ1-1	CASSFQNAGRAEAFF	TGTGCCAGCAGTTTCCAGAACGCAGGGAGGGCTGAAGCTTTCTTT
NA	once	TRBV15	TRBJ1-1	CATSSQLNTEAFF	TGTGCCACCAGCAGTCAGTTGAACACTGAAGCTTTCTTT
TRBD1	NA	TRBV7-6	TRBJ2-2	CASSRDRGPGTGELFF	TGTGCCAGCAGCAGAGACAGGGGGCCGGGGACCGGGGAGCTGTTTTTT
NA	few	TRBV2	TRBJ1-3	CASSGQSGNTIYF	TGTGCCAGCAGTGGACAATCTGGAAACACCATATATTTT
NA	NA	TRBV7-9	TRBJ2-3	CASSLQGTDTQYF	TGTGCCAGCAGCTTACAGGGCACAGATACGCAGTATTTT
NA	NA	TRBV19	TRBJ2-2	CASSISANTGELFF	TGTGCCAGTAGTATCTCCGCGAACACCGGGGAGCTGTTTTTT
NA	few	TRBV20-1	TRBJ1-2	CSAPGGYTF	TGCAGTGCTCCAGGTGGCTACACCTTC
NA	few	TRBV7-7	TRBJ1-5	CASKGMGGSPLNQPQHF	TGTGCTAGCAAGGGCATGGGCGGCAGCCCACTCAATCAGCCCCAGCATTTT
TRBD2	NA	TRBV7-9	TRBJ2-4	CASSLEAGGHIQYF	TGTGCCAGCAGCTTAGAAGCGGGAGGGCACATTCAGTACTTC
TRBD1	NA	TRBV28	TRBJ2-3	CASSSTGALGRDTQYF	TGTGCCAGCAGTTCTACAGGGGCCCTGGGGAGAGATACGCAGTATTTT
NA	NA	TRBV4-2	TRBJ1-3	CASSQELYPPGQSSGNTIYF	TGTGCCAGCAGCCAAGAGCTATACCCACCGGGACAAAGCTCTGGAAACACCATATATTTT
TRBD1	few	TRBV5-1	TRBJ1-2	CASTDRADYGYTF	TGCGCCAGCACTGACAGGGCGGACTATGGCTACACCTTC
NA	NA	TRBV19	TRBJ2-5	CASSTGTRGETQYF	TGTGCCAGTAGTACAGGGACACGGGGGGAGACCCAGTACTTC
NA	NA	TRBV5-1	TRBJ2-5	CASSRGNTPTGAETQYF	TGCGCCAGCAGCCGCGGGAATACACCGACCGGGGCAGAGACCCAGTACTTC
TRBD2	NA	TRBV28	TRBJ2-7	CASSFSGRAYEQYF	TGTGCCAGCAGTTTTAGCGGGAGGGCCTACGAGCAGTACTTC
TRBD1	few	TRBV11-2	TRBJ1-2	CASSPTGIYGYTF	TGTGCCAGCAGCCCGACAGGGATCTATGGCTACACCTTC
NA	NA	TRBV6-5	TRBJ2-1	CASSPRRRNEQFF	TGTGCCAGCAGCCCCCGTCGAAGGAATGAGCAGTTCTTC
NA	NA	TRBV5-4	TRBJ1-5	CASSFGADQPQHF	TGTGCCAGCAGCTTCGGGGCTGATCAGCCCCAGCATTTT
NA	NA	TRBV28	TRBJ1-5	CASSSSEVHQPQHF	TGTGCCAGCAGTTCGTCAGAGGTCCATCAGCCCCAGCATTTT
NA	NA	TRBV29-1	TRBJ2-3	CSVEEGVNTQYF	TGCAGCGTTGAAGAGGGGGTTAATACGCAGTATTTT
NA	NA	TRBV4-2	TRBJ2-7	CASSHRPDSYEQYF	TGTGCCAGCAGCCACCGGCCCGACTCCTACGAGCAGTACTTC
TRBD1	NA	TRBV10-3	TRBJ2-3	CAISADRGTDTQYF	TGTGCCATCAGTGCCGACAGGGGCACAGATACGCAGTATTTT
NA	NA	TRBV4-1	TRBJ2-5	CASSQDGGAGVQETQYF	TGCGCCAGCAGCCAAGATGGGGGGGCGGGAGTTCAAGAGACCCAGTACTTC
NA	NA	TRBV11-2	TRBJ1-2	CASSLRVNYGYTF	TGTGCCAGCAGCTTAAGGGTCAACTATGGCTACACCTTC
NA	NA	TRBV7-2	TRBJ2-1	CASSATGTPINEQFF	TGTGCCAGCAGCGCAACCGGGACTCCTATTAATGAGCAGTTCTTC
NA	NA	TRBV2	TRBJ2-7	CASSEGLVYYEQYF	TGTGCCAGCAGTGAGGGGCTAGTTTACTACGAGCAGTACTTC
TRBD2	NA	TRBV19	TRBJ2-5	CASSSSGIQETQYF	TGTGCCAGTTCCTCTAGCGGGATCCAAGAGACCCAGTACTTC
NA	once	TRBV7-2	TRBJ1-1	CASSLAHGNTEAFF	TGTGCCAGCAGCTTAGCGCACGGGAACACTGAAGCTTTCTTT
NA	NA	TRBV5-1	TRBJ1-3	CASSLAEAGNTIYF	TGCGCCAGCAGCTTGGCTGAGGCCGGAAACACCATATATTTT
NA	NA	TRBV4-3	TRBJ2-1	CASSQDAGPRKQFF	TGCGCCAGCAGCCAAGACGCGGGGCCCAGGAAGCAGTTCTTC
TRBD1	few	TRBV7-9	TRBJ1-2	CASSLTGWDYGYTF	TGTGCCAGCAGCTTGACAGGGTGGGACTATGGCTACACCTTC
NA	NA	TRBV6-5	TRBJ2-2	CASRLYTGELFF	TGTGCCAGCAGGTTGTACACCGGGGAGCTGTTTTTT
TRBD1	NA	TRBV20-1	TRBJ2-7	CRSDRGGEQYF	TGCAGGTCGGACAGGGGTGGCGAGCAGTACTTC
NA	NA	TRBV6-5	TRBJ1-1	CASSYSGRNTEAFF	TGTGCCAGCAGTTACTCGGGTCGGAACACTGAAGCTTTCTTT
TRBD1	NA	TRBV7-2	TRBJ2-1	CASSVDRGRGDNEQFF	TGTGCCAGCAGCGTCGACAGGGGGAGAGGCGACAATGAGCAGTTCTTC
TRBD1	NA	TRBV30	TRBJ1-1	CAGGGQVNTEAFF	TGTGCCGGGGGGGGACAGGTGAACACTGAAGCTTTCTTT
NA	NA	TRBV5-1	TRBJ2-3	CASSYGAIGTDTQYF	TGCGCCAGCAGCTACGGGGCGATTGGTACAGATACGCAGTATTTT
TRBD2	NA	TRBV5-4	TRBJ2-1	CASSDSPGTRTNEQFF	TGTGCCAGCAGCGATAGTCCCGGGACTAGAACCAATGAGCAGTTCTTC
NA	NA	TRBV19	TRBJ1-2	CASSIGDLDGYTF	TGTGCCAGTAGTATCGGAGACTTGGATGGCTACACCTTC
NA	few	TRBV5-5	TRBJ1-5	CASSTGFRNQPQHF	TGTGCCAGCAGCACAGGGTTTCGCAATCAGCCCCAGCATTTT
TRBD2	NA	TRBV30	TRBJ2-1	CASNSGRAIYNEQFF	TGTGCCTCCAATAGCGGGAGGGCCATCTACAATGAGCAGTTCTTC
NA	NA	TRBV4-1	TRBJ2-7	CASSPDGAYEQYF	TGCGCCAGCAGCCCGGACGGTGCCTACGAGCAGTACTTC
TRBD1	NA	TRBV19	TRBJ2-1	CASRIQSGTDNEQFF	TGTGCCAGTCGCATACAGTCCGGGACAGACAATGAGCAGTTCTTC
TRBD1	once	TRBV5-6	TRBJ2-3	CASSLGDRATDTQYF	TGTGCCAGCAGCTTGGGGGACAGGGCCACAGATACGCAGTATTTT
TRBD1	NA	TRBV5-1	TRBJ2-5	CASSGEDRGLVETQYF	TGTGCCAGCAGCGGGGAGGACAGGGGGCTGGTGGAGACCCAGTACTTC